A selection of T cell receptor beta chains follows, all from one sample in a study of blood T cell repertoires in COVID-19. Data came from immunoSEQ multiplex PCR; TCRdb stores just in-frame clones and leaves some out. The sample holds some 25,000 clones; nearly 90% are singletons and the top ten take 11%. Sequencing used peripheral blood. The receptors were sampled from a man in his 70s with acute or convalescent COVID-19. Both conserved end residues are part of each CDR3. The D gene is left open where the match is weak. Not every row has a clone size; where given, it reads once, few, many or a size class.

D gene	J gene	V gene	clone size	CDR3 protein	CDR3 DNA
-	TRBJ1-1	TRBV19	-	CASMKRSPDTEAFF	TGTGCCAGTATGAAGAGGAGCCCAGACACTGAAGCTTTCTTT
TRBD2	TRBJ2-3	TRBV7-2	-	CASSLQSGKGTDTQYF	TGTGCCAGCAGCTTACAAAGCGGGAAGGGCACAGATACGCAGTATTTT
-	TRBJ1-5	TRBV21-1	-	CASSKGRPRNQPQHF	TGTGCCAGCAGCAAAGGGAGGCCACGCAATCAGCCCCAGCATTTT
-	TRBJ1-4	TRBV10-3	-	CAISDTGLGDEKLFF	TGTGCCATCAGTGACACAGGGTTGGGGGATGAAAAACTGTTTTTT
-	TRBJ1-5	TRBV5-1	-	CASSLVGDSNQPQHF	TGCGCCAGCAGCTTGGTAGGGGATAGCAATCAGCCCCAGCATTTT
TRBD2	TRBJ2-7	TRBV9	-	CASSAIAGLGEQYF	TGTGCCAGCAGCGCCATAGCGGGGTTGGGGGAGCAGTACTTC
-	TRBJ1-1	TRBV11-2	-	CASSLDLNTEAFF	TGTGCCAGCAGCTTAGACCTAAACACTGAAGCTTTCTTT
TRBD1	TRBJ1-1	TRBV19	-	CASSTFPGQGQKTTAEAFF	TGTGCCAGTAGTACCTTCCCGGGACAGGGTCAGAAAACCACGGCGGAAGCTTTCTTT
TRBD2	TRBJ2-1	TRBV29-1	-	CSVGTSGIGGNEQFF	TGCAGCGTCGGGACTAGCGGGATCGGAGGCAATGAGCAGTTCTTC
TRBD2	TRBJ2-7	TRBV7-8	-	CASSSRTSGRAVSYEQYF	TGTGCCAGCAGCTCCCGGACTAGCGGGAGGGCCGTATCCTACGAGCAGTACTTC
TRBD1	TRBJ1-2	TRBV7-9	-	CASSRPDREDGYTF	TGTGCCAGCAGTCGCCCCGACAGGGAGGATGGCTACACCTTC
-	TRBJ2-5	TRBV7-8	-	CASSLGQTQYF	TGTGCCAGCAGCTTAGGGCAGACCCAGTACTTC
-	TRBJ1-5	TRBV28	once	CASSVYRARGTQHF	TGTGCCAGCAGCGTCTACAGGGCCCGAGGGACCCAGCATTTT
TRBD1	TRBJ2-2	TRBV3-1/TRBV3-2	few	CASSQVLPGQGGGNTGELFF	TGTGCCAGCAGCCAAGTCCTACCGGGACAGGGCGGGGGAAACACCGGGGAGCTGTTTTTT
TRBD2	TRBJ2-1	TRBV13	-	CASSSPGTTWNEQFF	TGTGCCAGCAGCTCCCCGGGGACTACGTGGAATGAGCAGTTCTTC
TRBD2	TRBJ2-7	TRBV11-2	-	CASSLAESSYEQYF	TGTGCCAGCAGCCTAGCGGAGAGCTCCTACGAGCAGTACTTC
TRBD2	TRBJ2-1	TRBV3-1/TRBV3-2	-	CASSQGGTPGLAGGMTYNEQFF	TGTGCCAGCAGCCAAGGGGGGACCCCGGGACTAGCGGGAGGGATGACCTACAATGAGCAGTTCTTC
-	TRBJ2-6	TRBV5-8	-	CASSLDGYPGANVLTF	TGTGCCAGCAGCTTGGACGGTTACCCTGGGGCCAACGTCCTGACTTTC
-	TRBJ1-5	TRBV4-1	-	CASSQGPGQPQHF	TGCGCCAGCAGCCAAGGCCCAGGGCAGCCCCAGCATTTT
TRBD2	TRBJ2-3	TRBV5-8	-	CASSPGLAGGRTDTQYF	TGTGCCAGCAGCCCTGGACTAGCGGGAGGACGCACAGATACGCAGTATTTT
TRBD1	TRBJ2-3	TRBV27	few	CASSDRDRRTDTQYF	TGTGCCAGCAGTGACCGGGACAGACGCACAGATACGCAGTATTTT
TRBD2	TRBJ2-4	TRBV7-2	-	CASSLEWLAGENIQYF	TGTGCCAGCAGCTTAGAGTGGCTAGCGGGAGAAAACATTCAGTACTTC
TRBD1	TRBJ1-5	TRBV24-1	-	CATSETGTGPNQPQHF	TGTGCCACCAGTGAGACCGGGACAGGCCCCAATCAGCCCCAGCATTTT